This T cell receptor beta chain was retrieved from a study of T cells after posttransplantation cyclophosphamide (dated by TCRdb to 2015 to 2016). With regard to the full study: Using TRB sequencing, the study followed how the T cell repertoire reconstituted after myeloablative bone marrow transplantation in which posttransplantation cyclophosphamide served as GVHD prophylaxis. Blood from every one of the roughly 33 PTCy patients who had 1-year posttransplant specimens underwent TRB sequencing. Public TRB sequences were queried against a database of over 3,000 sequences associated with responses to pathogens, tumor antigens, self-antigens and alloantigens. Up to 3 additional blood samples from 2 to 5.2 years after transplant were also TRB-sequenced in 3 patients, as was pretransplant blood from a handful of patients. Samples from around 40 PTCy-treated patients and 15 to 20 related bone marrow donors of those patients were subjected to antigen receptor sequencing. TRA and TRB clonality were tightly correlated in 9 samples, so subsequent TCR analyses focused on TRB only. Study-wide findings and limitations: At 1-2 months, donor-recipient similarity was low but rose over the first year, and the later blood repertoires were often dominated by donor CD8+ memory clones. Across the roughly 48 patients, TRB clonality was highly associated with recipient CMV seropositivity and CMV reactivation, and diversity with PTCy was similar to that in the CNI/methotrexate controls. The TRB repertoires of T cells infiltrating skin or GI tract showed only limited overlap with the TRB repertoires of T cells in blood.

CDR1 LGHNA and CDR2 YNFKEQ were looked up in the germline V gene. From cysteine to phenylalanine, the CDR3 is 16 amino acids long. The DNA shown is the 48-base CDR3, in frame from base 1. TRB sequencing was run on genomic DNA with either the immunoSEQ assay at survey resolution or the hsTCRB kit. Per the source publication's procedure: Initial read processing used immunoSEQ software, and repertoire analyses used the LymphoSeq R package. Clonality was computed as 1 minus normalized Shannon entropy, and a Gini coefficient was also calculated for each TRB dataset. Phenotypes of unsorted samples were inferred by mapping TRB sequences from sorted subsets of the recipient or donor onto unsorted samples of the same recipient. In TCRdb, the immuneACCESS table is reduced to in-frame sequences with V and J assigned. These tables do not hold every clone; where another copy was compared, an unresolved V gene accounts for under half, and the others remain unexplained. Clone size and the V and J calls come from that table; the DNA yielded D and trimming. The sample comprises about 27,000 clones, and every one was counted more than once. Of the sample, less than 2% falls within the top ten clones.

The treatment or condition label corresponds to: high-dose cyclophosphamide on days +3 and +4 as single-agent GVHD prophylaxis. Busulfan and fludarabine conditioning, a related or unrelated marrow graft, and cyclophosphamide on days +3 and +4 were given to PTCy patients. PTCy-treated patients came from a prospective multi-institutional clinical trial. Peripheral blood and bone marrow mononuclear cells were isolated by Ficoll-Hypaque density centrifugation and cryopreserved. As regards this clone: The antigen this receptor binds is unknown. Qualities for individual bases were not recorded, and no much larger clone is one base off.

The sequences come from PBMCs, collected after allogeneic stem cell transplant with posttransplant cyclophosphamide. The sequence joins TRBV4-2 to TRBJ2-5; TRBD2 matches 8 bases in the middle. Judging by the DNA end, TRBJ2-7 fits better; the J call may be wrong. The sequence was collected from a male patient younger than 30 who received an allogeneic stem cell transplant from a related donor, was CMV-positive, and had no GVHD. In transplant recipients, some T cells may be of donor rather than host origin. The DNA sequence is as follows: TGTGCCAGCAGCCAAGTCCTAGTCGGGAGGGCCGACGAGCAGTACTTC. This gives the protein CASSQVLVGRADEQYF.